Shown below are 31 T cell receptor beta chains from a single sample sequenced in a study of technical replicates of blood from a few donors. Only in-frame clones appear in the TCRdb table, and some are missing; sequencing was by immunoSEQ multiplex PCR. The sample lists approximately 51,000 clones, roughly 93% occurring once. Sequencing input: PBMCs. The receptors originated from a human donor in good health. Some clones in this sample may be carry-over from other donors' samples.

This chain uses TRBV4-1 with TRBJ2-3, with D possibly TRBD1 on 5 matching bases. Germline V CDR1 and CDR2: MGHRA, YSYEKL. The ends were cut back, 1 base at V and 8 bases at J, with 16 bases in the middle. The CDR3 extends over 15 amino acids. CDR3 amino acids: CASSQAREFFGTQYF. CDR3 nucleotides: TGCGCCAGCAGCCAAGCCAGGGAATTCTTCGGTACGCAGTATTTT.

CDR3 sequence reads: CASSVGKDIQETQYF. The CDR3 nucleotides are TGTGCCAGCAGCGTAGGGAAAGACATCCAAGAGACCCAGTACTTC. The chain employs TRBV9 and TRBJ2-5; D is ambiguous. The CDR3 covers 15 residues. Germline V CDR1 and CDR2: SGDLS, YYNGEE. Trimming left V 0 bases short and J 1 base short, with 10 bases between.

The V and J genes are TRBV15 and TRBJ2-2; D might be TRBD2 (6 bases). Germline V lookup: CDR1 LNHNV, CDR2 YYDKDF (reference sequence). The V gene lost 4 bases and the J gene lost 1 base, with 16 bases spanning the gap. The CDR3 has 17 amino acids. CDR3 nucleotides: TGTGCCACCAGCAAGGGCTTAGCGGACGAGAACACCGGGGAGCTGTTTTTT. As protein: CATSKGLADENTGELFF.

The J gene is TRBJ2-2, the V gene TRBV5-1, with TRBD1 matching 10 bases. There are 17 residues in the CDR3. V was clipped by 6 bases and J by 5 bases; unmatched bases: 13. The germline CDR1 and CDR2 sequences are SGHRS and YFSETQ. CDR3 protein: CASTQIKTGGGTGELFF. The CDR3 DNA is TGCGCCAGCACCCAAATCAAGACAGGGGGCGGTACCGGGGAGCTGTTTTTT.

This clone was seen just once. In nucleotides, the CDR3 is TGTGCCAGCAGCTTGGCTTCCAGGGGGCTTAGCACAGATACGCAGTATTTT. This gives the protein CASSLASRGLSTDTQYF. This chain joins TRBV5-4 and TRBJ2-3; 8 positions match TRBD1. From germline, CDR1 is SGHNT and CDR2 YYREEE (reference sequence). Trimming removed 0 bases from V and 0 bases from J; junction bases left unmatched: 6. The CDR3 runs to 17 residues.

This chain links TRBV5-6 with TRBJ2-1; D is perhaps TRBD1 (6 bases). Trimming took 4 bases from V and 0 from J, leaving 14 bases between them. The germline gives CDR1 SGHDT, CDR2 YYEEEE. This CDR3 region has 16 residues. The CDR3 bases are TGTGCCAGCAGCGAGGACAGTGGACGCTCCTACAATGAGCAGTTCTTC. Translating it yields CASSEDSGRSYNEQFF.

This clone was recorded a few times. This rearrangement joins TRBV6-5 to TRBJ1-2; weak D call: TRBD1 (5 bases). The CDR3 has 12 amino acids. The V gene lost 6 bases and the J gene lost 5 bases, with 10 bases spanning the gap. In germline, CDR1 is MNHEY, CDR2 SVGAGI. In DNA, the CDR3 is TGTGCCAGCAGCGACAGCGTTTATGGCTACACCTTC. Residues: CASSDSVYGYTF.

The chain combines TRBV4-1 with TRBJ2-2; no firm D call. V shed 0 bases and J shed 3 bases, with 17 bases lying between them. Germline CDR1 reads MGHRA; CDR2 reads YSYEKL. This CDR3 is 18 amino acids long. The CDR3 sequence: CASSQDLSQLVYTGELFF. Written as DNA, the CDR3 is TGCGCCAGCAGCCAAGATCTTTCACAGTTAGTATACACCGGGGAGCTGTTTTTT.

The V and J genes are TRBV7-2 and TRBJ2-5; TRBD2 aligns across 8 bases. Germline V gives CDR1 SGHTA, CDR2 FQGNSA. This CDR3 is 14 amino acids long. The ends lost 6 bases at V and 2 bases at J; junction bases unmatched: 5. CDR3 loop: CASRLGTRQETQYF. The CDR3 coding sequence is TGTGCCAGCAGACTAGGGACTAGGCAAGAGACCCAGTACTTC.

The rearrangement uses TRBV10-2 and TRBJ2-2; 8 bases are shared with TRBD2. Germline V gives CDR1 WSHSY, CDR2 SAAADI. J was trimmed by 2 bases and V by 7 bases; bases with no gene match: 12. The CDR3 length is 17 residues. The CDR3 region is CASTFPKAGVNTGELFF. As DNA, the CDR3 is TGCGCCAGCACCTTCCCAAAAGCGGGAGTTAACACCGGGGAGCTGTTTTTT.

The chain carries TRBV7-2 and TRBJ2-3; TRBD1 is a possible D gene (5 bases). The CDR3 is 14 residues long. V lost 4 bases to trimming and J lost 3 bases, with 11 bases between them. Germline-derived CDR1 and CDR2 are SGHTA and FQGNSA. CDR3 sequence reads: CASSSESGTDTQYF. DNA for the CDR3: TGTGCCAGCAGCTCGGAATCAGGGACAGATACGCAGTATTTT.

This clone was observed a handful of times. The V and J genes are TRBV11-2 and TRBJ1-1; D is ambiguous. This CDR3 has 12 amino acids. CDR1 and CDR2 (germline): SGHAT, FQNNGV. Trimming pared 2 bases from V and 8 bases from J, leaving 9 bases between. Here the CDR3 DNA reads TGTGCCAGCAGCTTATCCGGGAGGGAAGCTTTCTTT. Translation gives CASSLSGREAFF. The entire variable domain, with the rest obtained from reference TRBV11-2 and TRBJ1-1, is as follows: EAGVAQSPRYKIIEKRQSVAFWCNPISGHATLYWYQQILGQGPKLLIQFQNNGVVDDSQLPKDRFSAERLKGVDSTLKIQPAKLEDSAVYLCASSLSGREAFFGQGTRLTVV.

The CDR3 coding sequence is TGTGCCAGCAGTCGAACTAGCCTACCCTACGAGCAGTACTTC. Its protein product is CASSRTSLPYEQYF. The chain has TRBV27 and TRBJ2-7, with D possibly TRBD2 on 6 matching bases. The CDR3 length is 14 residues. Germline loops: CDR1 MNHEY, CDR2 SMNVEV (reference sequence). Trimming left V 5 bases short and J 2 bases short, with 13 bases between.

This chain links TRBV19 with TRBJ2-7; 9 bases align to TRBD1. The CDR3 runs to 14 residues. The V and J ends lost 5 bases and 2 bases, in that order; junction bases with no gene match: 4. Per the germline V gene, CDR1 is LNHDA and CDR2 is SQIVND (reference sequence). The CDR3 sequence is CASSGQGSPYEQYF. CDR3 sequence (DNA): TGTGCCAGTAGTGGACAGGGGTCCCCCTACGAGCAGTACTTC.

This chain connects TRBV2 to TRBJ1-2; TRBD1 aligns across 7 bases. CDR1 is SNHLY, CDR2 FYNNEI, per germline. There are 12 residues in the CDR3. The ends lost 8 bases at V and 4 bases at J; junction bases unmatched: 4. The CDR3 coding sequence is TGTGCCAGCCGGACAGGCACCTATGGCTACACCTTC. Protein product: CASRTGTYGYTF.

This chain uses TRBV4-1 with TRBJ2-7; D is unresolved. Trimming took 1 base from V and 0 from J, leaving 10 bases between them. Germline lookup yields CDR1 MGHRA and CDR2 YSYEKL. The CDR3 is 15 amino acids. The CDR3 region has the DNA TGCGCCAGCAGCCAAGGTCGGTCTAGCTCCTACGAGCAGTACTTC. Amino acid sequence: CASSQGRSSSYEQYF.

The chain employs TRBV7-2 and TRBJ2-1; 8 bases map to TRBD1. Trimming at V came to 5 bases and at J to 4 bases, leaving 4 bases not matched to a gene. CDR1 and CDR2 from the germline V gene are SGHTA and FQGNSA. The CDR3 runs 14 residues. The CDR3 loop is CASSARQGYNEQFF. Here the CDR3 DNA reads TGTGCCAGCAGCGCCAGACAGGGGTACAATGAGCAGTTCTTC.

This clone was observed once. The V gene is TRBV9, the J gene TRBJ2-1; D possibly corresponds to TRBD2 (6 bases). Deletions cut 0 bases from V and 5 bases from J, with 15 bases between. CDR3 size: 16 residues. Germline values: CDR1 SGDLS, CDR2 YYNGEE. The CDR3 nucleotides are TGTGCCAGCAGCGTAGATGGCGGGGTACCGCACAATGAGCAGTTCTTC. Translation: CASSVDGGVPHNEQFF.

This chain connects TRBV7-9 to TRBJ2-2, with D possibly being TRBD2 (6 bases). Trimming stripped 2 bases from V and 6 bases from J, with 10 bases between. Germline V CDR1 and CDR2: SEHNR, FQNEAQ (reference sequence). The CDR3 totals 14 residues. This CDR3 reads CASSLPGVAGELFF. The CDR3 DNA reads as TGTGCCAGCAGCTTACCGGGAGTCGCCGGGGAGCTGTTTTTT.

The chain has TRBV7-7 and TRBJ2-2; 7 bases are shared with TRBD1. The CDR3 runs to 15 residues. Germline CDR1 is SSHAT and CDR2 is FNYEAQ (reference sequence). V lost 1 base and J lost 1; bases outside the gene matches: 0. CDR3 amino acids: CASSLGTGNTGELFF. The CDR3 bases are TGTGCCAGCAGCTTAGGGACAGGGAACACCGGGGAGCTGTTTTTT. Full variable domain (rest looked up from reference TRBV7-7 and TRBJ2-2): GAGVSQSPRYKVTKRGQDVTLRCDPISSHATLYWYQQALGQGPEFLTYFNYEAQPDKSGLPSDRFSAERPEGSISTLTIQRTEQRDSAMYRCASSLGTGNTGELFFGEGSRLTVL.

CDR3 DNA sequence: TGTGCCAGCAGCCGCCTCACAGGGAACACTGAAGCTTTCTTT. Protein: CASSRLTGNTEAFF. The chain links TRBV11-2 to TRBJ1-1, with a possible D match to TRBD1 (5 bases). V gave up 5 bases and J gave up 1 base, with 11 bases separating them. This CDR3 comprises 14 residues. Germline loops: CDR1 SGHAT, CDR2 FQNNGV.

The rearrangement joins TRBV12-5 to TRBJ2-5, with 7 bases matching TRBD2. Per germline, CDR1 LGHNT and CDR2 FRNRAP. The length of the CDR3 is 14 residues. The V gene end was trimmed by 3 bases and the J gene end by 7 bases; junction bases not matched to a gene: 8. CDR3 protein: CASGFTGRGGTQYF. CDR3 nucleotides: TGTGCTAGTGGTTTCACAGGACGCGGGGGGACCCAGTACTTC. Full variable domain (rest looked up from reference TRBV12-5 and TRBJ2-5): DARVTQTPRHKVTEMGQEVTMRCQPILGHNTVFWYRQTMMQGLELLAYFRNRAPLDDSGMPKDRFSAEMPDATLATLKIQPSEPRDSAVYFCASGFTGRGGTQYFGPGTRLLVL.

The chain employs TRBV30 and TRBJ1-1, with 8 bases that match TRBD1. V was pared by 4 bases and J by 2 bases, with 6 bases of the junction left unmatched. The CDR3 length is 14 residues. Germline V gene lookup returns CDR1 GTSNPN and CDR2 SVGIG (reference sequence). The CDR3 DNA follows: TGTGCCTGGACAAGGGACAGGCAAAACACTGAAGCTTTCTTT. Its protein is CAWTRDRQNTEAFF.

The V gene is TRBV4-2, the J gene TRBJ1-5; no clear D gene. The CDR3 is 17 residues long. Germline V lookup: CDR1 LGHNA, CDR2 YNFKEQ. The V end was cut by 0 bases, the J end by 2 bases, with 14 bases between. The DNA for the CDR3 is TGTGCCAGCAGCCAAGAGGTGCGAGGGTTCGGCAATCAGCCCCAGCATTTT. Amino acid sequence: CASSQEVRGFGNQPQHF.

V is TRBV4-3 and J is TRBJ2-3, with TRBD2 matching 7 bases. V was clipped by 5 bases and J by 5 bases; unmatched bases: 7. This CDR3 spans 14 amino acids. CDR1 LGHNA and CDR2 YSLEER come from the germline V gene. In DNA form, the CDR3 reads TGCGCCAGCAGCACAGCGGGGAAGCTAGATACGCAGTATTTT. Protein: CASSTAGKLDTQYF.

V gene TRBV29-1 combines with J gene TRBJ2-7, with 9 bases aligning to TRBD1. Per germline, CDR1 SQVTM and CDR2 ANQGSEA. The V and J ends lost 7 bases and 1 base, in that order; junction bases with no gene match: 8. The CDR3 covers 14 residues. The CDR3 DNA reads TGCAGCGCCCGGACGGGACAGGGATCCTACGAGCAGTACTTC. This sequence encodes CSARTGQGSYEQYF.

The chain uses TRBV19 and TRBJ2-3, with D possibly TRBD1 on 6 matching bases. V lost 4 bases, J lost 4 bases, and 6 bases lay in between. The CDR3 has 12 residues. CDR1 is LNHDA, CDR2 SQIVND, per germline (reference sequence). DNA of the CDR3: TGTGCCAGTAGTACAGGGGCAGATACGCAGTATTTT. Translating it yields CASSTGADTQYF.

This rearrangement joins TRBV5-1 to TRBJ2-2; TRBD2 agrees at 7 bases. The CDR3 runs to 16 residues. The J segment lost 1 base and the V segment lost 1 base, leaving 4 bases of the junction unmatched. Germline CDR1 is SGHRS and CDR2 is YFSETQ. CDR3 protein: CASSLQLALNTGELFF. The CDR3 DNA follows: TGCGCCAGCAGCTTGCAACTAGCGTTGAACACCGGGGAGCTGTTTTTT.

V usage is TRBV6-5 and J usage is TRBJ2-7; weak D call: TRBD1 (6 bases). Trimming stripped 6 bases from V and 4 bases from J, with 19 bases between. Germline V gene lookup returns CDR1 MNHEY and CDR2 SVGAGI. The CDR3 is made up of 15 amino acids. Here the CDR3 reads CASRSGTLSIYEQYF. Here the CDR3 DNA reads TGTGCCAGCAGATCCGGGACACTATCCATATACGAGCAGTACTTC.

The chain uses TRBV29-1 and TRBJ2-1, with D tentatively TRBD2 (6 bases). Trimming pared 4 bases from V and 0 bases from J, leaving 13 bases between. This CDR3 is 15 amino acids long. Germline CDR1 SQVTM, CDR2 ANQGSEA. This CDR3 is CSVGASESSYNEQFF. The CDR3 bases are TGCAGCGTTGGAGCTAGCGAGAGCTCCTACAATGAGCAGTTCTTC.

This chain joins TRBV18 and TRBJ1-4; D is unresolved. Germline lookup yields CDR1 KGHSH and CDR2 LQKENI. Trimming took 4 bases from V and 8 from J, leaving 11 bases between them. CDR3 length equals 13 residues. This CDR3 is CASSRELEEKLFF. For the CDR3, the DNA is TGTGCCAGCTCACGTGAACTGGAGGAAAAACTGTTTTTT. Together with reference TRBV18 and TRBJ1-4, the CDR3 gives the full variable domain: NAGVMQNPRHLVRRRGQEARLRCSPMKGHSHVYWYRQLPEEGLKFMVYLQKENIIDESGMPKERFSAEFPKEGPSILRIQQVVRGDSAAYFCASSRELEEKLFFGSGTQLSVL.